The clone carrying this T cell receptor (beta chain) was detected ten times or more. Trimming cost V 4 bases and J 14 bases; bases outside gene matches: 6. The CDR3 runs to 12 residues. CDR1 and CDR2 from the germline V gene are KGHDR and SFDVKD. This sample was taken from a study of patients and donors after allogeneic stem cell transplantation. TCRdb recomputed calls from the RT-PCR reads with MiXCR, one row per CDR3 protein. The sample shows roughly 250,000 distinct CDR3 sequences, roughly 14% of them seen only once. Sequenced: blood, either unsorted or a sorted T cell fraction (not recorded which). The source of this sequence is a human donor who was either an allogeneic HSCT recipient or a stem cell or donor lymphocyte infusion donor (not recorded which). It is not recorded whose cells these are; they may come from a transplant donor. V is TRBV24-1 and J is TRBJ1-5, with TRBD1 matching over 8 bases. The DNA of the CDR3 is TGTGCCACCAGTGACTCGGACAGGGAGAAGCATTTT. Residues: CATSDSDREKHF.